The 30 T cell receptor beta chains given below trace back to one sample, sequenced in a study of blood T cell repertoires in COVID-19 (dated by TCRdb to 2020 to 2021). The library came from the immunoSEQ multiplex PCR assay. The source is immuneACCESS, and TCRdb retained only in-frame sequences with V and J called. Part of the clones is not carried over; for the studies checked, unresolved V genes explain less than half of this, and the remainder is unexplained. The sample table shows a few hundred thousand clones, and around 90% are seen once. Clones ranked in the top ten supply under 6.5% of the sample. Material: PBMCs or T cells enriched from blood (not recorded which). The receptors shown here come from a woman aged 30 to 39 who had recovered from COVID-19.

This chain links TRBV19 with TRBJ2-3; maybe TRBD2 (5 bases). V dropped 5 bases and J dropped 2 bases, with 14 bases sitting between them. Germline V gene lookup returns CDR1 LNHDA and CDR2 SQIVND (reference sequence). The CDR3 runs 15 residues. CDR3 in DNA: TGTGCCAGTAGTTCTAGCCCAAGCCTCACAGATACGCAGTATTTT. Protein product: CASSSSPSLTDTQYF.

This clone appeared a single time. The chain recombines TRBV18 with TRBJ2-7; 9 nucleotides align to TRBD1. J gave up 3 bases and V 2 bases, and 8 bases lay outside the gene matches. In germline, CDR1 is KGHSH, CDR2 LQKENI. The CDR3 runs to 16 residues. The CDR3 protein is CASSPVVGTGNYEQYF. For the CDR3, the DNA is TGTGCCAGCTCACCAGTCGTTGGGACAGGGAACTACGAGCAGTACTTC. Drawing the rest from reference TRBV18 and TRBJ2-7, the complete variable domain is NAGVMQNPRHLVRRRGQEARLRCSPMKGHSHVYWYRQLPEEGLKFMVYLQKENIIDESGMPKERFSAEFPKEGPSILRIQQVVRGDSAAYFCASSPVVGTGNYEQYFGPGTRLTVT.

This chain's CDR3 is CASSQPLMTGELFF. The CDR3 DNA is TGCGCCAGCAGCCAACCACTGATGACCGGGGAGCTGTTTTTT. The V and J genes are TRBV4-1 and TRBJ2-2; D not resolved. The length of the CDR3 is 14 residues. Germline V gene lookup returns CDR1 MGHRA and CDR2 YSYEKL. V was shortened by 2 bases and J by 5 bases, with 9 bases between the two germline ends.

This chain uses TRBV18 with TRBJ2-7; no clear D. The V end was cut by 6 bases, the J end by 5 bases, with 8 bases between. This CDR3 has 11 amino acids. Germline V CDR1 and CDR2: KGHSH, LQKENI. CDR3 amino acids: CASSGWDEQYF. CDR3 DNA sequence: TGTGCCAGCTCCGGGTGGGACGAGCAGTACTTC. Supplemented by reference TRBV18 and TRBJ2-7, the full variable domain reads NAGVMQNPRHLVRRRGQEARLRCSPMKGHSHVYWYRQLPEEGLKFMVYLQKENIIDESGMPKERFSAEFPKEGPSILRIQQVVRGDSAAYFCASSGWDEQYFGPGTRLTVT.

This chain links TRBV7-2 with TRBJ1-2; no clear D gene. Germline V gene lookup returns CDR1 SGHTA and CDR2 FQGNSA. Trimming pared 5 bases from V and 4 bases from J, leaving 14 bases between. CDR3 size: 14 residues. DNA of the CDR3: TGTGCCAGCAGCCAAGCGGTCGGTGCCTATGGCTACACCTTC. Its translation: CASSQAVGAYGYTF.

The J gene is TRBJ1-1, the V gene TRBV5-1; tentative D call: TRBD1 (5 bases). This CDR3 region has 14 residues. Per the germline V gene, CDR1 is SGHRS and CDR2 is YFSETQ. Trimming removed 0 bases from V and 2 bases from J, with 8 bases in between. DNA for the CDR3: TGCGCCAGCAGCTTGGAGGGGCGTAACACTGAAGCTTTCTTT. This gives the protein CASSLEGRNTEAFF.

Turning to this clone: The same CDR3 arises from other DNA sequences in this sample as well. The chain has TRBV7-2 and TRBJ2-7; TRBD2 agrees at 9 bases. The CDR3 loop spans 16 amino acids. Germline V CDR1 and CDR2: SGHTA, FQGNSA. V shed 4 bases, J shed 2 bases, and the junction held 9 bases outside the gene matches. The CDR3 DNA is TGTGCCAGCAGCTACCCGCGGGGCGGGGGGGCCTACGAGCAGTACTTC. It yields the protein CASSYPRGGGAYEQYF.

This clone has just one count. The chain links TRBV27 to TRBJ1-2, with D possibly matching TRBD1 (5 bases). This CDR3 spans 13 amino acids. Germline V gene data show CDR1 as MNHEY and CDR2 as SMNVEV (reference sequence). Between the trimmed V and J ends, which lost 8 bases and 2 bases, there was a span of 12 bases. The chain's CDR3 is CASLGAGNYGYTF. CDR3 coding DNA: TGTGCCAGCCTGGGTGCAGGGAACTATGGCTACACCTTC.

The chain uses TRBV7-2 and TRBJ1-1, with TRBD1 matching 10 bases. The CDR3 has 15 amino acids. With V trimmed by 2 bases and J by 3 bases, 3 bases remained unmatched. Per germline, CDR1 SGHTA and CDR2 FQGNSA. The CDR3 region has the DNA TGTGCCAGCAGCTTATTTGGGACAGGGGACACTGAAGCTTTCTTT. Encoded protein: CASSLFGTGDTEAFF. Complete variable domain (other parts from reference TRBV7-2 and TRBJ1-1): GAGVSQSPSNKVTEKGKDVELRCDPISGHTALYWYRQSLGQGLEFLIYFQGNSAPDKSGLPSDRFSAERTGGSVSTLTIQRTQQEDSAVYLCASSLFGTGDTEAFFGQGTRLTVV.

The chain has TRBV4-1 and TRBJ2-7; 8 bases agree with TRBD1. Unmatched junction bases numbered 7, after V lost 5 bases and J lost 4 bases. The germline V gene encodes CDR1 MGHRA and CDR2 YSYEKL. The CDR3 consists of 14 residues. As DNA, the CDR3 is TGCGCCAGCAGCGCGCGGACAGGGATATACGAGCAGTACTTC. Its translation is CASSARTGIYEQYF.

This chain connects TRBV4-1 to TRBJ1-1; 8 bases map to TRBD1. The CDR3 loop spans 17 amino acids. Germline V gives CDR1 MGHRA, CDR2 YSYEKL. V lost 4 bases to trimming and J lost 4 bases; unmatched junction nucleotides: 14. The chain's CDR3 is CASSRLGRGPESTEAFF. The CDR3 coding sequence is TGCGCCAGCAGCCGCCTAGGCAGGGGGCCCGAGAGCACTGAAGCTTTCTTT.

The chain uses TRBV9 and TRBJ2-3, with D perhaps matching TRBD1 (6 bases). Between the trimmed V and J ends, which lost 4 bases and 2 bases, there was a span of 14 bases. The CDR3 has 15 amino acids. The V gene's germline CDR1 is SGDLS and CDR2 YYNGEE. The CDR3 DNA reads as TGTGCCAGCAGCCTCTCCTGGGGGCCCACAGATACGCAGTATTTT. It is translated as CASSLSWGPTDTQYF.

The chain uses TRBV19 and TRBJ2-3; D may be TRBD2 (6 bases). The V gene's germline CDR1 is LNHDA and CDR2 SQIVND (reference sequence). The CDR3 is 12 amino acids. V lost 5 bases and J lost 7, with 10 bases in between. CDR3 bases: TGTGCCAGTAGTTTTGGGGGGAATACGCAGTATTTT. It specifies CASSFGGNTQYF.

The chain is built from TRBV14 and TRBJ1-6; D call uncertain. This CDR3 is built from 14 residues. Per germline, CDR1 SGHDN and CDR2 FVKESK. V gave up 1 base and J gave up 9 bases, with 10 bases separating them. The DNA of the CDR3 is TGTGCCAGCAGCCAAGTGGAGGGTGGTTCACCCCTCCACTTT. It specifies CASSQVEGGSPLHF.

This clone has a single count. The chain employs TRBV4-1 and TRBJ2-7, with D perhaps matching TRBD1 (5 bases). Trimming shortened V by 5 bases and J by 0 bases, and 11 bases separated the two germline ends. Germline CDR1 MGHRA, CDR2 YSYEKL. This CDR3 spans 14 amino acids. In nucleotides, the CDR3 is TGCGCCAGCAGCTCACGACAGAGCTCCTACGAGCAGTACTTC. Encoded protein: CASSSRQSSYEQYF.

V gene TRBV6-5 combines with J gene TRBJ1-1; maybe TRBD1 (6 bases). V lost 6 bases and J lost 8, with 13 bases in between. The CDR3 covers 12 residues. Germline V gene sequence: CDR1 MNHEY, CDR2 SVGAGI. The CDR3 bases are TGTGCCAGCAGGGGGGCGGAACCGGAAGCTTTCTTT. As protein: CASRGAEPEAFF.

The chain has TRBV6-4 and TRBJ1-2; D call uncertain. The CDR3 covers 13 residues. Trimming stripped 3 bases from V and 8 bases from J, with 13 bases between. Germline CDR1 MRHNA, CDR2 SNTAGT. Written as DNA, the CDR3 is TGTGCCAGCAGTGAAAATTCTTTGAGCGGCTACACCTTC. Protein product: CASSENSLSGYTF.

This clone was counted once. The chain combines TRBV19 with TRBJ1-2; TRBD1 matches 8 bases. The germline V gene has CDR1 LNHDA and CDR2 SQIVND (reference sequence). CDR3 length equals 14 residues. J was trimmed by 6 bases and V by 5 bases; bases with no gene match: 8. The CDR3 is CASSVDRGRNGYTF. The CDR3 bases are TGTGCCAGTAGTGTCGACAGGGGTAGGAATGGCTACACCTTC. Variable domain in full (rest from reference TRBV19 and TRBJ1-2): DGGITQSPKYLFRKEGQNVTLSCEQNLNHDAMYWYRQDPGQGLRLIYYSQIVNDFQKGDIAEGYSVSREKKESFPLTVTSAQKNPTAFYLCASSVDRGRNGYTFGSGTRLTVV.

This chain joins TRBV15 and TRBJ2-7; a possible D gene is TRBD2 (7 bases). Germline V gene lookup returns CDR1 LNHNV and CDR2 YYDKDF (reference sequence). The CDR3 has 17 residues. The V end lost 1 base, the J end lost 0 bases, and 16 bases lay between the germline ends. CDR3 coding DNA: TGTGCCACCAGCAGAGTTGCGGGGGCCCGTTACTCCTACGAGCAGTACTTC. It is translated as CATSRVAGARYSYEQYF.

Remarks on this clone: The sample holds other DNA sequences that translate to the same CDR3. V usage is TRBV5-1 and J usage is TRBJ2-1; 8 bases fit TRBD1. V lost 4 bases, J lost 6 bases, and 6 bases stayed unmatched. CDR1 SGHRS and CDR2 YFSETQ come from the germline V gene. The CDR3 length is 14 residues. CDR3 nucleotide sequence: TGCGCCAGCAGCCTGGACAGGGTAGGCAATGAGCAGTTCTTC. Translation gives CASSLDRVGNEQFF.

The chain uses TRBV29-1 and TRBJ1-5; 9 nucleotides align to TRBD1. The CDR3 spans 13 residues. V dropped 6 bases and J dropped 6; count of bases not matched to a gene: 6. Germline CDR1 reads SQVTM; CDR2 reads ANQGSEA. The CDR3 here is CSVGQGRAQPQHF. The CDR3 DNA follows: TGCAGCGTGGGACAGGGAAGGGCTCAGCCCCAGCATTTT.

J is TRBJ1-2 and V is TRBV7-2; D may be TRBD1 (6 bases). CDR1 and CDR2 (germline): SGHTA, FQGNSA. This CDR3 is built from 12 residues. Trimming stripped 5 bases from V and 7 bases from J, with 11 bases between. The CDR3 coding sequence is TGTGCCAGCAGCATCCGACAGGCTGGCTACACCTTC. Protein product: CASSIRQAGYTF.

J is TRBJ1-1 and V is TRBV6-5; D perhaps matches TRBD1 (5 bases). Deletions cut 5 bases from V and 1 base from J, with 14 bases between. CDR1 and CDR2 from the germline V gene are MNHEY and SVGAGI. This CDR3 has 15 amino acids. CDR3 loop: CASSTLETANTEAFF. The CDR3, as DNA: TGTGCCAGCAGTACTCTAGAGACAGCGAACACTGAAGCTTTCTTT.

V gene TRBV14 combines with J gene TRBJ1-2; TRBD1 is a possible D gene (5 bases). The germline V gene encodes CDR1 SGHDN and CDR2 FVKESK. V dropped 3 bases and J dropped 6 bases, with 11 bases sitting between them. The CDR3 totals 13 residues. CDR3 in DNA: TGTGCCAGCAGCCACGGGGGGGATCATGGCTACACCTTC. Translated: CASSHGGDHGYTF.

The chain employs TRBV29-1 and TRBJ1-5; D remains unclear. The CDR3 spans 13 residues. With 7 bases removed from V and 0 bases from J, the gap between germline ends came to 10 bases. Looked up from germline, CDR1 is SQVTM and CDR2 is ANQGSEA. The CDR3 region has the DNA TGCAGCGCTCTCGGGGATAGCAATCAGCCCCAGCATTTT. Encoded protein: CSALGDSNQPQHF.

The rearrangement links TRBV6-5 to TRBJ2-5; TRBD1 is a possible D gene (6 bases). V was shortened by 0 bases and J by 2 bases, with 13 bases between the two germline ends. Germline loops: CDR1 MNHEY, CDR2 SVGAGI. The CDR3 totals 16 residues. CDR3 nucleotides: TGTGCCAGCAGTTACTCGATTCTGACAGGACAAGAGACCCAGTACTTC. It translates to CASSYSILTGQETQYF.

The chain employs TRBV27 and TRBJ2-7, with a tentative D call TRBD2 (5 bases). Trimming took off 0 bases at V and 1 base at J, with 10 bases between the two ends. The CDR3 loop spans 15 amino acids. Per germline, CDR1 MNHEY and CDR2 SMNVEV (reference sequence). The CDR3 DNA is TGTGCCAGCAGTTTATCTTCCGGGATATCCTACGAGCAGTACTTC. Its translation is CASSLSSGISYEQYF.

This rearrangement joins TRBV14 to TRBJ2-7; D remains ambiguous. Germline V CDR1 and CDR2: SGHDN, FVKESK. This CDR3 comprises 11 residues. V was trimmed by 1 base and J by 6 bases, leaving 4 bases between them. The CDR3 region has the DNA TGTGCCAGCAGCCAAGTAGCCGAGCAGTACTTC. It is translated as CASSQVAEQYF.

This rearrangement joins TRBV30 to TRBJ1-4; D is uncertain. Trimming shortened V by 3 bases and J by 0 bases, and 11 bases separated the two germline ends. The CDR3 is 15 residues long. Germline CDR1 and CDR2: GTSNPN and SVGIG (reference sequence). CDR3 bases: TGTGCCTGGAGAAAACGAGGAGCAACTAATGAAAAACTGTTTTTT. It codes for CAWRKRGATNEKLFF. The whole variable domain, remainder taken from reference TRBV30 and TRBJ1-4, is SQTIHQWPATLVQPVGSPLSLECTVEGTSNPNLYWYRQAAGRGLQLLFYSVGIGQISSEVPQNLSASRPQDRQFILSSKKLLLSDSGFYLCAWRKRGATNEKLFFGSGTQLSVL.

The CDR3 spells CASSQARGNGGYTF. DNA for the CDR3: TGTGCCAGCAGCCAAGCCCGGGGGAACGGTGGCTACACCTTC. This chain connects TRBV3-1 (or the pseudogene TRBV3-2) to TRBJ1-2, with a possible D match to TRBD1 (5 bases). This CDR3 has 14 amino acids. CDR1 and CDR2 from the germline V gene are LGHDT and YNNKEL (reference sequence). V was shortened by 1 base and J by 7 bases, with 13 bases between the two germline ends.